The entry below gives a single TCR beta chain sequence along with its context. This sample is drawn from a study of CD8 T cells in Susac syndrome. TCR beta sequencing covered blood CD8+ and CD4+ T cells. FACS enriched CD8+ TEMRA cells, while bulk CD8+ and CD4+ were negatively isolated. Germline-derived CDR1 and CDR2 are LNHDA and SQIVND (reference sequence). The CDR3 covers 15 residues. The trim removed 4 bases at V and 9 bases at J, leaving 12 bases unmatched. Reverse transcription used about 0.45 to 1 ug RNA and random hexamers. Amplification of TCR beta CDR3 used immunoSEQ multiplex PCR across 54 Vbeta and 13 Jbeta. From the immunoSEQ multiplex PCR reads, TCRdb called clonotypes with MiXCR, one entry per CDR3 protein. Here the sample spans a few hundred thousand distinct CDR3 sequences, about 85% being singletons.

The chain couples TRBV19 to TRBJ1-5; 7 bases match TRBD1. The sequence was obtained from a human donor with multiple sclerosis. The sequenced material came from CD8+ T cells from PBMCs. The CDR3 region has the DNA TGTGCCAGTAGTAACACGGACAGGAGGTTTGGGCCCCAGCATTTT. Protein sequence: CASSNTDRRFGPQHF.